A selection of T cell receptor beta chains follows, all from one sample in a study of T cells in Graves' hyperthyroidism and ophthalmopathy. One entry per CDR3 protein, called by TCRdb with MiXCR from the multiplex PCR reads. The sample gives around 620,000 distinct CDR3 sequences, around 15% of which show up once; 3% to 4.5% is in the top ten. The source material was blood. These receptors all come from a woman aged 30 to 39 with Graves' hyperthyroidism. Both conserved end residues are part of each CDR3. D genes are given only for firm matches. Clone sizes are given selectively: once, few, many, or a class where the clone is expanded.

clone_size j_call v_call d_call cdr3_nt cdr3_aa
many TRBJ2-4 TRBV7-2 . TGTGCCAGCAGCCAGGACGGAACCAAAAACATTCAGTACTTC CASSQDGTKNIQYF
few TRBJ1-4 TRBV18 TRBD1 TGTGCCAGCTCACCGGGGACAGGGGGCGTTGGAACTAATGAAAAACTGTTTTTT CASSPGTGGVGTNEKLFF
many TRBJ1-2 TRBV18 . TGTGCCAGCTCACCACGGACAGACGGCTACACCTTC CASSPRTDGYTF
. TRBJ1-6 TRBV10-1 TRBD1 TGCGCCAGCCCCCAGATGGGGACAGGCAATTCACCCCTCCACTTT CASPQMGTGNSPLHF
few TRBJ2-2 TRBV9 TRBD2 TGTGCCAGCAGCCCCCGGACTAGCACCGGGGAGCTGTTTTTT CASSPRTSTGELFF
. TRBJ1-1 TRBV5-1 TRBD1 TGCGCCAGCAGCTTGGTGGCAGGGGGCCCTTTAGAAGCTTTCTTT CASSLVAGGPLEAFF
many TRBJ2-3 TRBV20-1 . TGCAGTGCTACCAGGACAGTGACTAGCACAGATACGCAGTATTTT CSATRTVTSTDTQYF
many TRBJ2-2 TRBV11-1 . TGTGCCAGCAGCTTATACCTCACCGGGGAGCTGTTTTTT CASSLYLTGELFF
few TRBJ2-2 TRBV28 . TGTGCCAGCAGTTTATCGCCCGATTTTGATCGGGAGCTGTTTTTT CASSLSPDFDRELFF
many TRBJ2-5 TRBV7-2 . TGTGCCAGCAGCCCGGGGACTCACCAAGAGACCCAGTACTTC CASSPGTHQETQYF
few TRBJ2-1 TRBV9 . TGTGCCAGCAGCGTAAATCAGTTCAATGAGCAGTTCTTC CASSVNQFNEQFF
. TRBJ2-7 TRBV6-1 . TGTGCCAGCACGTGGAGCGGAGGCGTCGAGCAGTACTTC CASTWSGGVEQYF
many TRBJ2-3 TRBV7-8 TRBD2 TGTGCCAGCAGCCACGGTTGGACGTCTAGCGGGAGTCTGACAGATACGCAGTATTTT CASSHGWTSSGSLTDTQYF
. TRBJ2-7 TRBV6-1 . TGTGCCAGCGCCTGGGGAGAGCCAGGCGAGCAGTACTTC CASAWGEPGEQYF
many TRBJ2-5 TRBV6-1 TRBD1 TGTGCCAGCAGTGAAGCCAGGACAGGAAAAGAGACCCAGTACTTC CASSEARTGKETQYF
many TRBJ2-7 TRBV20-1 . TGCAGTGCTGGTAACTCAGGGACGGGCTTTGGAGAGCAGTACTTC CSAGNSGTGFGEQYF
many TRBJ1-2 TRBV28 . TGTGCCAGCAGCCCAAGGGCGCGCTATGGCTACACCTTC CASSPRARYGYTF
few TRBJ2-2 TRBV7-2 . TGTGCCAGCAGCTTATGGAGTCCCGGGGAGCTGTTTTTT CASSLWSPGELFF
few TRBJ2-2 TRBV20-1 . TGCAGTGCTAGAGCGATGGGCGGGGAGCTGTTTTTT CSARAMGGELFF
. TRBJ1-2 TRBV28 . TGTGCCAGCAGCAACGACGGGGGGGCTGGCTATGGCTACACCTTC CASSNDGGAGYGYTF
. TRBJ2-6 TRBV30 TRBD2 TGTGCCTGTCCCTCTAGCGGGAGATACGTCCTGACTTTC CACPSSGRYVLTF
many TRBJ1-1 TRBV12-3/TRBV12-4 . TGTGCCAGCAGTTTCGTTTGGGGAAACACTGAAGCTTTCTTT CASSFVWGNTEAFF
. TRBJ2-2 TRBV5-1 TRBD1 TGCGCCAGCAGAACAGGGGGAGCCACCGGGGAGCTGTTTTTT CASRTGGATGELFF
few TRBJ1-4 TRBV20-1 . TGCAGTGCTAGAGATTCGTTGCGGGAGTCTGGTGAAAAACTGTTTTTT CSARDSLRESGEKLFF
. TRBJ2-6 TRBV5-1 . TGCGCCAGTTGGCGGGACTCTGGGGCCAACGTCCTGACTTTC CASWRDSGANVLTF
. TRBJ1-5 TRBV13 . TGTGCCAGCAGCTTAGGGGGGTCAGGGGGCAATCAGCCCCAGCATTTT CASSLGGSGGNQPQHF
. TRBJ2-2 TRBV12-3/TRBV12-4 . TGTGCCAGCTCTCGGGATACCACCGGGGAGCTGTTTTTT CASSRDTTGELFF
few TRBJ2-1 TRBV27 . TGTGCCAGCAGTTGGGTAGGGAGGGGGGATGAGCAGTTCTTC CASSWVGRGDEQFF
many TRBJ2-2 TRBV11-2 . TGTGCCAGCAGCCTAAAGGTGTGGGGCCGACGGGAGCTGTTTTTT CASSLKVWGRRELFF
many TRBJ2-1 TRBV28 . TGTGCCAGCAGCCGAACCGGACATCTCGACTCCTACAATGAGCAGTTCTTC CASSRTGHLDSYNEQFF
many TRBJ2-1 TRBV7-2 TRBD1 TGTGCCAGCAGCCGGGACAGGGAGGACCTACAGTTCTTC CASSRDREDLQFF
many TRBJ2-4 TRBV20-1 TRBD2 TGCAGTGCTAGGACTAGCGGGAAGGAGGTCATTCAGTACTTC CSARTSGKEVIQYF
few TRBJ2-7 TRBV15 . TGTGCCACCAGCAGAGCAGGGTTGGACGAGCAGTACTTC CATSRAGLDEQYF
many TRBJ2-3 TRBV6-2/TRBV6-3 . TGTGCCAGCAGTTTGACAGAGAGATCCACAGATACGCAGTATTTT CASSLTERSTDTQYF
. TRBJ1-5 TRBV19 . TGTGCCAGTAGTATAGAGGGGCAGCCCCAGCATTTT CASSIEGQPQHF
. TRBJ2-1 TRBV7-9 . TGTGCCAGCAGCTATGTCCGGGCTAGTGTCAATGAGCAGTTCTTC CASSYVRASVNEQFF
few TRBJ2-2 TRBV6-1 TRBD2 TGTGCCAGCAGAGCACCGGGACTAGCGGCAACGAACACCGGGGAGCTGTTTTTT CASRAPGLAATNTGELFF
. TRBJ2-1 TRBV20-1 . TGCAGTGCCCCGTGGGACAATGAGCAGTTCTTC CSAPWDNEQFF
. TRBJ2-3 TRBV6-1 . TGTGCCAGCAGAAGTCAGGGTGTGTGGACAGATACGCAGTATTTT CASRSQGVWTDTQYF
many TRBJ2-5 TRBV2 TRBD2 TGTGCCAGCAGTGAAGAACTAGCGGGGGTCAGCCAAGAGACCCAGTACTTC CASSEELAGVSQETQYF
many TRBJ2-5 TRBV11-2 TRBD2 TGTGCCAGCAGCTTAGTTCTCCTAGCGGGAGTTAGAGAGACCCAGTACTTC CASSLVLLAGVRETQYF
few TRBJ1-4 TRBV30 . TGTGCCTGGAGTGTATGGCGGGGATACAATGAAAAACTGTTTTTT CAWSVWRGYNEKLFF
. TRBJ2-7 TRBV5-1 TRBD2 TGCGCCAGCAGCCCTCTCGGGGGGGCGCCTTACGAGCAGTACTTC CASSPLGGAPYEQYF
many TRBJ1-4 TRBV20-1 TRBD1 TGCAGTGCGAGGGACAGCCATAATGAAAAACTGTTTTTT CSARDSHNEKLFF
once TRBJ1-4 TRBV9 TRBD1 TGTGCCAGCAGCCCAACGAGGGTCAGACAGGGCGATGAAAAACTGTTTTTT CASSPTRVRQGDEKLFF
. TRBJ1-2 TRBV9 TRBD1 TGTGCCAGCAGCGTAGAGGACAGGGGCTATGGCTACACCTTC CASSVEDRGYGYTF
many TRBJ1-2 TRBV19 TRBD1 TGTGCCAGTTCGTGGGGACAGGGCAGAGTCTATGGCTACACCTTC CASSWGQGRVYGYTF
few TRBJ2-7 TRBV20-1 TRBD2 TGCAGTGCTAGCCCCCTTGGACTAGCGGGAGGGGGGTACGAGCAGTACTTC CSASPLGLAGGGYEQYF
many TRBJ2-3 TRBV6-6 TRBD2 TGTGCCAGCAGTTACTCGGCCCTAGCGGGGGGCATGGAGGATACGCAGTATTTT CASSYSALAGGMEDTQYF
many TRBJ2-7 TRBV7-3 . TGTGCCAGCGCCCCAGGGACTGAGTCCTACGAGCAGTACTTC CASAPGTESYEQYF
. TRBJ2-7 TRBV20-1 . TGCAGTGCTTATAGCGGAGATCACTACGAGCAGTACTTC CSAYSGDHYEQYF
. TRBJ1-2 TRBV5-1 TRBD1 TGCGCCAGCAGCGCGGACAGGGGAGGCTATGGCTACACCTTC CASSADRGGYGYTF
. TRBJ1-3 TRBV7-9 . TGTGCCAGCCGGGAGAAACTCTCTGGAAACACCATATATTTT CASREKLSGNTIYF
many TRBJ2-1 TRBV5-1 TRBD2 TGCGCCAGCAGCCTAGCGGCCCTGCGGGACAATGAGCAGTTCTTC CASSLAALRDNEQFF
. TRBJ1-4 TRBV6-1 . TGTGCCAGCAGACGGCGGGGTCTCGCTAATGAAAAACTGTTTTTT CASRRRGLANEKLFF
many TRBJ2-3 TRBV27 . TGTGCCAGCAGTTCGCCACGGCGCGGGCGAAGCACAGATACGCAGTATTTT CASSSPRRGRSTDTQYF
. TRBJ1-2 TRBV7-7 . TGTGCTAGCAGCCCCTTGGCTCCAGGGGCCGGCTACACCTTC CASSPLAPGAGYTF